The 27 T cell receptor beta chains presented below share a single source sample, sequenced in a study of T cells in Graves' hyperthyroidism and ophthalmopathy. Amplification of TCR beta CDR3 regions was performed using RNA transcripts as template. TCR CDR3 regions were first amplified by RT-PCR with HTBI primers. TCRdb used MiXCR to reprocess the multiplex PCR reads, holding one entry per CDR3 protein. The table shows about 840,000 distinct CDR3 sequences, with 35% to 40% occurring only once. The specimen sequenced was blood. The receptors come from a man between 18 and 35 years old with Graves' hyperthyroidism.

The gene calls are TRBV25-1 and TRBJ1-1; a weak D match, TRBD1 (6 bases). This CDR3 spans 12 amino acids. Germline CDR1 and CDR2: MGHDK and SYGVNS. V lost 7 bases, J lost 5 bases, and 11 bases lay in between. The CDR3 DNA reads TGTGCCAGCAAAGGAACAGGGACTGAAGCTTTCTTT. Residues: CASKGTGTEAFF.

The chain couples TRBV15 to TRBJ2-6, with 8 bases fitting TRBD1. The germline V gene has CDR1 LNHNV and CDR2 YYDKDF (reference sequence). With 5 bases clipped from V and 3 bases from J, the junction kept 3 bases outside the gene matches. The CDR3 is made up of 15 amino acids. CDR3 sequence reads: CATSGDRGGANVLTF. DNA for the CDR3: TGTGCCACCAGCGGCGACAGGGGTGGGGCCAACGTCCTGACTTTC.

The CDR3 is CASNTPGQGDQSYTF. Here the CDR3 DNA reads TGTGCCAGTAATACCCCGGGACAGGGGGATCAGAGCTACACCTTC. The chain combines TRBV19 with TRBJ1-2, with 11 bases that match TRBD1. CDR1 is LNHDA and CDR2 is SQIVND in the germline V gene (reference sequence). CDR3 size: 15 residues. The junction had 13 bases not matched to a gene; V was cut back by 7 bases and J by 9 bases.

Of note for this clonotype: The junction departs from germline at one end; a sequencing error may be responsible. The gene calls are TRBV10-2 and TRBJ1-1; the D gene is possibly TRBD1 (5 bases). The CDR3 is 13 residues long. Germline lookup yields CDR1 WSHSY and CDR2 SAAADI. CDR3 loop: CASNRGEGTEAFF. CDR3 in DNA: TGTGCCAGTAATCGTGGAGAGGGGACTGAAGCTTTCTTT.

V and J are TRBV2 and TRBJ1-6; D ambiguous. In germline, CDR1 is SNHLY, CDR2 FYNNEI. Trimming took off 1 base at V and 6 bases at J, with 7 bases between the two ends. This CDR3 is 14 amino acids long. CDR3 protein: CASSEGTVNSPLHF. CDR3 DNA sequence: TGTGCCAGCAGTGAAGGGACGGTTAATTCACCCCTCCACTTT.

Note on this clonotype: A clone one base away is much larger, so this may be a read error. The chain employs TRBV29-1 and TRBJ1-4; D gene ambiguous. CDR1 is SQVTM, CDR2 ANQGSEA, per germline. The CDR3 is 13 residues long. The V gene lost 7 bases and the J gene lost 5 bases, with 14 bases spanning the gap. The CDR3 DNA follows: TGCAGCGCTGGTTGGCAGATAAATGAAAAACTGTTTTTT. Protein product: CSAGWQINEKLFF.

V usage is TRBV6-5 and J usage is TRBJ1-5, with unresolved D. V was clipped by 5 bases and J by 4 bases, with 12 bases between them. Germline assignment: CDR1 MNHEY and CDR2 SVGAGI. There are 14 residues in the CDR3. The CDR3 coding sequence is TGTGCCAGCAGTGAAAGGTGGACGAATCAGCCCCAGCATTTT. As protein: CASSERWTNQPQHF.

At least ten counts were recorded for this clonotype. This chain connects TRBV9 to TRBJ1-2; D gene ambiguous. The CDR3 is 12 residues long. The V end was cut by 0 bases, the J end by 8 bases, with 8 bases between. In germline, CDR1 is SGDLS, CDR2 YYNGEE. DNA for the CDR3: TGTGCCAGCAGCGTAGTCGGCGGCGGCTACACCTTC. The encoded protein is CASSVVGGGYTF.

This clonotype was observed a few times. This chain connects TRBV7-2 to TRBJ2-5; weak D call: TRBD2 (6 bases). V lost 5 bases, J lost 1 base, and 20 bases lay in between. The germline V gene encodes CDR1 SGHTA and CDR2 FQGNSA. The CDR3 is 17 residues long. The CDR3, as DNA: TGTGCCAGCAGCCAGAGACGCTCGGGGGATATCCAAGAGACCCAGTACTTC. Protein: CASSQRRSGDIQETQYF.

A remark on this clonotype: This may be a read error: a much more frequent sequence differs by one nucleotide. The chain combines TRBV9 with TRBJ1-4, with TRBD1 matching over 7 bases. The J segment lost 2 bases and the V segment lost 7 bases, leaving 8 bases of the junction unmatched. The CDR3 spans 15 residues. CDR1 is SGDLS and CDR2 is YYNGEE in the germline V gene. The CDR3 loop is CASSVHRGTNEKLFF. CDR3 nucleotide sequence: TGTGCCAGCTCAGTCCACAGGGGCACTAATGAAAAACTGTTTTTT. Complete variable domain (other parts from reference TRBV9 and TRBJ1-4): DSGVTQTPKHLITATGQRVTLRCSPRSGDLSVYWYQQSLDQGLQFLIQYYNGEERAKGNILERFSAQQFPDLHSELNLSSLELGDSALYFCASSVHRGTNEKLFFGSGTQLSVL.

This clonotype has only a few counts. The V call is TRBV6-5, the J call TRBJ1-2; a weak D match, TRBD1 (6 bases). The CDR3 consists of 13 residues. Per the germline V gene, CDR1 is MNHEY and CDR2 is SVGAGI. The V and J ends lost 7 bases and 3 bases respectively, with 12 bases between them. CDR3 sequence: CASTPQGHYGYTF. CDR3 coding DNA: TGTGCCAGCACCCCGCAGGGGCACTATGGCTACACCTTC.

This clonotype was seen ten or more times. J is TRBJ2-5 and V is TRBV15; no firm D call. The V end lost 0 bases, the J end lost 4 bases, and 12 bases lay between the germline ends. Germline V gene sequence: CDR1 LNHNV, CDR2 YYDKDF (reference sequence). The CDR3 sequence is 15 residues long. CDR3 region: CATSRDLSSVETQYF. As DNA, the CDR3 is TGTGCCACCAGCAGAGATCTTTCATCGGTAGAGACCCAGTACTTC. The full variable domain, in which reference TRBV15 and TRBJ2-5 provide the parts outside the CDR3, is DAMVIQNPRYQVTQFGKPVTLSCSQTLNHNVMYWYQQKSSQAPKLLFHYYDKDFNNEADTPDNFQSRRPNTSFCFLDIRSPGLGDTAMYLCATSRDLSSVETQYFGPGTRLLVL.

The V call is TRBV29-1, the J call TRBJ1-1; D not resolved. The germline V and J ends were trimmed by 8 bases and 8 bases, with 24 bases remaining between them. The CDR3 spans 14 residues. Germline CDR1 and CDR2: SQVTM and ANQGSEA. The CDR3 coding sequence is TGCAGCTTAGATTGGGCGACCCACCTCAACGAAGCTTTCTTT. This codes for CSLDWATHLNEAFF.

This clonotype occurred a few times. The chain uses TRBV5-5 and TRBJ2-7, with D perhaps TRBD1 or TRBD2 (5 bases each). V dropped 6 bases and J dropped 6 bases, with 16 bases sitting between them. Germline CDR1 SGHKS, CDR2 YYEKEE (reference sequence). CDR3 size: 13 residues. This CDR3 is CASTRGGSPEQYF. DNA for the CDR3: TGTGCCAGCACTCGGGGCGGCTCGCCCGAGCAGTACTTC.

V is TRBV9 and J is TRBJ2-7; TRBD2 matches 12 bases. With V trimmed by 3 bases and J by 3 bases, 7 bases remained unmatched. The germline CDR1 and CDR2 sequences are SGDLS and YYNGEE. The CDR3 spans 16 residues. The CDR3 coding sequence is TGTGCCAGCAGCGGAAGACTAGCGGGAGTGAACTACGAGCAGTACTTC. Its protein product is CASSGRLAGVNYEQYF.

Notes on this clonotype: A clone one base away is much larger, so this may be a read error. This rearrangement joins TRBV13 to TRBJ1-2, with a tentative D call TRBD1 (5 bases). Germline CDR1 is PRHDT and CDR2 is FYEKMQ (reference sequence). This CDR3 contains 15 residues. CDR3 sequence: CAGSVGQGPNYGYTF. In DNA form, the CDR3 reads TGTGCCGGCAGCGTAGGGCAGGGCCCTAACTATGGCTACACCTTC. Together with reference TRBV13 and TRBJ1-2, the CDR3 gives the full variable domain: AAGVIQSPRHLIKEKRETATLKCYPIPRHDTVYWYQQGPGQDPQFLISFYEKMQSDKGSIPDRFSAQQFSDYHSELNMSSLELGDSALYFCAGSVGQGPNYGYTFGSGTRLTVV.

In its sample, this clonotype was seen many times. The V and J genes are TRBV10-3 and TRBJ2-5; D may be TRBD1 or TRBD2 (5 bases each). Trimming shortened V by 7 bases and J by 3 bases, and 12 bases separated the two germline ends. This CDR3 has 13 residues. CDR1 and CDR2 from the germline V gene are ENHRY and SYGVKD. CDR3 sequence: CAITPSREETQYF. DNA for the CDR3: TGTGCCATCACCCCTAGCAGGGAAGAGACCCAGTACTTC.

V and J are TRBV11-2 and TRBJ1-2; 10 nucleotides agree with TRBD1. The CDR3 contains 18 residues. J was trimmed by 7 bases and V by 4 bases; bases with no gene match: 18. Germline CDR1 and CDR2: SGHAT and FQNNGV. The CDR3 nucleotides read TGTGCCAGCAGCTCGCGTAGTGGGACAGGGGAGGTCCGGAGTGGCTACACCTTC. Its protein is CASSSRSGTGEVRSGYTF.

The V gene is TRBV7-3, the J gene TRBJ2-3; D unresolved. The germline gives CDR1 SGHTA, CDR2 FQGTGA. There are 17 residues in the CDR3. Trimming shortened V by 2 bases and J by 0 bases, and 15 bases separated the two germline ends. In nucleotides, the CDR3 is TGTGCCAGCAGCTTACTGATGGGAAACCAAAGCACAGATACGCAGTATTTT. Protein: CASSLLMGNQSTDTQYF.

The chain combines TRBV19 with TRBJ2-7; 8 bases align to TRBD2. Germline assignment: CDR1 LNHDA and CDR2 SQIVND (reference sequence). CDR3 length: 16 residues. The junction had 9 bases not matched to a gene; V was cut back by 3 bases and J by 2 bases. Written as DNA, the CDR3 is TGTGCCAGTAGTATTCTTACTCGCGGGAGGCCCTACGAGCAGTACTTC. Its translation is CASSILTRGRPYEQYF.

At least ten counts were recorded for this clonotype. V is TRBV29-1 and J is TRBJ2-7, with D possibly matching TRBD2 (5 bases). The CDR3 is made up of 11 amino acids. Germline-derived CDR1 and CDR2 are SQVTM and ANQGSEA. The CDR3 loop is CSGLSSYEQYF. CDR3 nucleotide sequence: TGCAGTGGACTGAGCTCCTACGAGCAGTACTTC.

In this sample, this clonotype turned up a few times. The chain couples TRBV11-1 to TRBJ2-7, with 13 bases aligning to TRBD2. This CDR3 contains 15 residues. CDR1 and CDR2 (germline): SGHAT, FQDESV (reference sequence). J lost 5 bases, V lost 5 bases, and 6 bases had no gene match. Here the CDR3 reads CASSTGLAGVNEQYF. CDR3 coding DNA: TGTGCCAGCAGCACAGGACTAGCGGGAGTTAACGAGCAGTACTTC.

This chain uses TRBV6-5 with TRBJ1-1, with D uncertain. Germline-derived CDR1 and CDR2 are MNHEY and SVGAGI. Trimming left V 0 bases short and J 3 bases short, with 11 bases between. This CDR3 comprises 15 residues. The CDR3 DNA sequence: TGTGCCAGCAGTTACTCGGCAGGCCAGCACACTGAAGCTTTCTTT. It specifies CASSYSAGQHTEAFF.

This clonotype was recorded at least ten times. This chain uses TRBV29-1 with TRBJ1-1; the match to TRBD1 covers 7 bases. Germline CDR1 is SQVTM and CDR2 is ANQGSEA. The CDR3 extends over 13 amino acids. V dropped 1 base and J dropped 7; count of bases not matched to a gene: 6. This CDR3 reads CSVEGGDRDEAFF. DNA of the CDR3: TGCAGCGTTGAAGGGGGAGACAGGGATGAAGCTTTCTTT.

This clonotype was recorded many times. The chain carries TRBV25-1 and TRBJ2-7; TRBD2 aligns across 9 bases. CDR3 length: 15 amino acids. Per germline, CDR1 MGHDK and CDR2 SYGVNS. V lost 0 bases to trimming and J lost 5 bases; unmatched junction nucleotides: 5. CDR3 DNA sequence: TGTGCCAGCAGTGAATATGGCGGGGGGGCCAACGAGCAGTACTTC. It translates to CASSEYGGGANEQYF.

Concerning this clonotype itself: Germline and junction disagree at one end, which may indicate a read error. The chain is built from TRBV9 and TRBJ2-7; tentative D call: TRBD1 (6 bases). CDR3 length equals 13 residues. The germline V gene encodes CDR1 SGDLS and CDR2 YYNGEE. CDR3 protein: CASSVGQTGELYF. The CDR3 region has the DNA TGTGCCAGCAGCGTTGGACAGACCGGGGAGCTGTACTTC.

At least ten counts were recorded for this clonotype. The J gene is TRBJ1-4, the V gene TRBV2, with a weak D call TRBD1 (5 bases). This CDR3 spans 12 amino acids. Germline V gene lookup returns CDR1 SNHLY and CDR2 FYNNEI. Trimming left V 4 bases short and J 8 bases short, with 8 bases between. CDR3 DNA: TGTGCCAGCAGTGCCGCAGGGGAAAAACTGTTTTTT. Translating gives CASSAAGEKLFF.